The present T cell receptor beta chain was sequenced within a study of vaccination and CD4 T cells after COVID-19. Study as a whole: The convalescents were made up of six males and four females, two of whom were Hispanic. Each post-COVID sample was drawn after diagnosis, and the median interval was approximately 92 days (range 35 to 161).

On this clonotype itself: Its antigen is undetermined.

V lost 4 bases, J lost 7 bases, and 20 bases lay in between. Germline values: CDR1 MNHEY, CDR2 SMNVEV (reference sequence). CDR3 size: 15 residues. Noted treatment: roughly 10-day PBMC culture with coronavirus spike peptide pools or control peptides (ViraFEST assay). US Alpha, Beta and Delta variants postdated the positive PCR dates, which ran from March to December 2020. CD4+ T cells that had been cultured provided DNA sequenced with the Oncomine TCR Beta short-read assay. The source of extracted genomic DNA was cultured CD4+ T cells. TCRdb itself ran the PCR reads through MiXCR, one entry per CDR3 protein. The data hold some 15,000 distinct CDR3 sequences, with approximately 57% observed a single time.

The sample taken for sequencing was CD4+ T cells from blood, cultured in vitro. The chain joins TRBV27 to TRBJ2-7; D may correspond to TRBD1 or TRBD2 (6 bases each). The TCR comes from a human donor who had recovered from COVID-19. The CDR3 loop reads CASSSNLRGAGEQYF. The CDR3 bases are TGTGCCAGCAGTTCTAACCTTAGGGGGGCGGGAGAGCAGTACTTC.